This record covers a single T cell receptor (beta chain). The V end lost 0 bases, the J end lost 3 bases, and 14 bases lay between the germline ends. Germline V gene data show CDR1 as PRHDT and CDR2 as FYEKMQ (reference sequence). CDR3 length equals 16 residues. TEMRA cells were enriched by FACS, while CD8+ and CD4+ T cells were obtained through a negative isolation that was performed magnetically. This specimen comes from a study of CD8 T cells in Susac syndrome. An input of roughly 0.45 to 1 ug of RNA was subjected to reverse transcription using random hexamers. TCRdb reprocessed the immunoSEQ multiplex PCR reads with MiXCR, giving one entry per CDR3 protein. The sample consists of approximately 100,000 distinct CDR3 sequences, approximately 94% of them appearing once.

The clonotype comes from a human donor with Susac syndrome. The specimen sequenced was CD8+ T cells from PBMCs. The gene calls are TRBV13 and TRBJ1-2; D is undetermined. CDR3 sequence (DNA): TGTGCCAGCAGCTTAGGCAATAGGGCTCGGGACTATGGCTACACCTTC. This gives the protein CASSLGNRARDYGYTF.